This entry describes one TCR beta chain. No antigen is known for it. The CDR3 has 15 amino acids. Germline CDR1 reads SGHTA; CDR2 reads FQGTGA. V was clipped by 2 bases and J by 2 bases, with 11 bases between them. This sample is drawn from a study of T cell responses to AZD1222 COVID-19 vaccine. Turning to the study itself: Second doses that came at about 4 or about 12 weeks were put together. Study-wide findings and caveats: A mostly white British donor set with more females was recruited, and clonal diversity was possibly underestimated. Unmutated regions of variants are reportedly targeted by nearly half of spike-specific TCRs. It was only after the peak T cell response that any repertoires were sampled.

Here immunoSEQ multiplex PCR was the method, and the copy in TCRdb shows in-frame clones only, minus some. The data show about 130,000 clones, with more than 80% seen just once and roughly 3.9% held by the top ten. The clonotype comes from an adult in good health. The sequenced sample was peripheral blood, obtained on day 0 of AZD1222 vaccination. The chain combines TRBV7-3 with TRBJ2-3; tentatively, D is TRBD1 (6 bases). The CDR3 DNA is TGTGCCAGCAGCTTACAGGGGTCCCTCACAGATACGCAGTATTTT. Its translation is CASSLQGSLTDTQYF.